Each of the 14 T cell receptor beta chains below was sequenced from the same sample in a study of blood T cell repertoires in COVID-19. Sequenced by immunoSEQ multiplex PCR; TCRdb stores in-frame clones only, minus some. This table holds 270,000 or so clones, roughly 90% found once. The specimen sequenced was peripheral blood. All receptors derive from a woman aged 40 to 49 who had recovered from COVID-19.

The chain has TRBV18 and TRBJ1-1; D perhaps matches TRBD1 (6 bases). The CDR3 consists of 13 residues. Germline loops: CDR1 KGHSH, CDR2 LQKENI. V was trimmed by 6 bases and J by 6 bases, leaving 14 bases between them. The CDR3 sequence: CASSPGHQAEAFF. In nucleotides, the CDR3 is TGTGCCAGCTCTCCGGGACATCAGGCTGAAGCTTTCTTT.

The J gene is TRBJ2-7, the V gene TRBV7-9; D possibly corresponds to TRBD2 (6 bases). From germline, CDR1 is SEHNR and CDR2 FQNEAQ (reference sequence). The CDR3 is made up of 13 amino acids. The V end lost 4 bases, the J end lost 5 bases, and 12 bases lay between the germline ends. The CDR3 DNA is TGTGCCAGCAGCTCGGTCGGGGAGGACGAGCAGTACTTC. This sequence encodes CASSSVGEDEQYF. The full variable domain, with the rest looked up from reference TRBV7-9 and TRBJ2-7, is DTGVSQNPRHKITKRGQNVTFRCDPISEHNRLYWYRQTLGQGPEFLTYFQNEAQLEKSRLLSDRFSAERPKGSFSTLEIQRTEQGDSAMYLCASSSVGEDEQYFGPGTRLTVT.

This chain uses TRBV7-9 with TRBJ1-4; D gene uncertain. CDR1 and CDR2 from the germline V gene are SEHNR and FQNEAQ (reference sequence). This CDR3 is built from 14 residues. Deletions cut 1 base from V and 0 bases from J, with 3 bases between. CDR3 DNA: TGTGCCAGCAGCTTAGGAGCAACTAATGAAAAACTGTTTTTT. It encodes CASSLGATNEKLFF. The full variable domain, completed using reference TRBV7-9 and TRBJ1-4, is DTGVSQNPRHKITKRGQNVTFRCDPISEHNRLYWYRQTLGQGPEFLTYFQNEAQLEKSRLLSDRFSAERPKGSFSTLEIQRTEQGDSAMYLCASSLGATNEKLFFGSGTQLSVL.

The chain carries TRBV18 and TRBJ2-5; TRBD2 aligns across 7 bases. The CDR3 sequence is 18 residues long. With 4 bases clipped from V and 2 bases from J, the junction kept 16 bases outside the gene matches. The germline V gene has CDR1 KGHSH and CDR2 LQKENI. CDR3 sequence: CASSLKFQEGSGQETQYF. The DNA of the CDR3 is TGTGCCAGCTCACTAAAATTCCAGGAAGGTAGCGGGCAAGAGACCCAGTACTTC.

With regard to this clone: The DNA is omitted, as the CDR3 cannot be located on it reliably, and the CDR3 follows TCRdb's listing. The rearrangement joins TRBV7-6 to TRBJ2-7; no DNA check was done on the table's D call, TRBD2. The CDR3 extends over 13 residues, inclusive of both ends. In germline, CDR1 is SGHVS, CDR2 FNYEAQ. The CDR3 reads CASSSVGSGTSFF.

Ten or more counts support this clone. The chain couples TRBV23-1 to TRBJ1-3, with TRBD1 matching over 10 bases. TRBV23-1 belongs to the ORF category, with a function that is uncertain. There are 18 residues in the CDR3. The J segment lost 1 base and the V segment lost 4 bases, leaving 10 bases of the junction unmatched. The CDR3 sequence is CASSRVWTGGISGNTIYF. DNA for the CDR3: TGCGCCAGCAGTCGAGTTTGGACAGGGGGGATTTCTGGAAACACCATATATTTT.

The J gene is TRBJ1-2, the V gene TRBV27; D possibly corresponds to TRBD1 (6 bases). The V and J ends lost 0 bases and 0 bases respectively, with 8 bases between them. Germline CDR1 MNHEY, CDR2 SMNVEV (reference sequence). The CDR3 loop spans 15 amino acids. CDR3 nucleotides: TGTGCCAGCAGTTTATCGTACAGGGCTAACTATGGCTACACCTTC. It specifies CASSLSYRANYGYTF.

The chain couples TRBV5-4 to TRBJ2-1; TRBD2 might be the D (5 bases). Looked up from germline, CDR1 is SGHNT and CDR2 is YYREEE (reference sequence). Trimming removed 3 bases from V and 4 bases from J, with 17 bases in between. The CDR3 consists of 16 residues. The CDR3 nucleotides are TGTGCCAGCAGCTCGACTACGCGGGCCGCTTACAATGAGCAGTTCTTC. It codes for CASSSTTRAAYNEQFF.

This chain links TRBV7-8 with TRBJ1-5; 11 bases match TRBD1. The CDR3 extends over 19 amino acids. CDR1 is SGHVS, CDR2 FQNEAQ, per germline. V gave up 1 base and J gave up 2 bases; unmatched junction bases: 10. CDR3 DNA sequence: TGTGCCAGCAGCTTAGGCGGACAGGGGGCCTCTTTGGGCAATCAGCCCCAGCATTTT. It is translated as CASSLGGQGASLGNQPQHF. Variable domain in full (rest from reference TRBV7-8 and TRBJ1-5): GAGVSQSPRYKVAKRGQDVALRCDPISGHVSLFWYQQALGQGPEFLTYFQNEAQLDKSGLPSDRFFAERPEGSVSTLKIQRTQQEDSAVYLCASSLGGQGASLGNQPQHFGDGTRLSIL.

The chain carries TRBV9 and TRBJ2-1, with 12 bases aligning to TRBD2. In germline, CDR1 is SGDLS, CDR2 YYNGEE. This CDR3 spans 18 amino acids. V lost 3 bases, J lost 0 bases, and 7 bases stayed unmatched. The CDR3 nucleotides read TGTGCCAGCAGCGGAACCGGGACTAGCGGGTTCTCCTACAATGAGCAGTTCTTC. This translates into CASSGTGTSGFSYNEQFF.

The rearrangement joins TRBV28 to TRBJ1-1, with TRBD1 matching over 8 bases. V lost 3 bases to trimming and J lost 7 bases; unmatched junction nucleotides: 13. The CDR3 extends over 16 amino acids. Germline-derived CDR1 and CDR2 are MDHEN and SYDVKM. The CDR3 reads CASSLTGVGAKFEAFF. CDR3 in DNA: TGTGCCAGCAGTTTGACAGGGGTAGGGGCCAAATTTGAAGCTTTCTTT.

J is TRBJ2-3 and V is TRBV6-1; 9 bases map to TRBD2. CDR3 length: 16 residues. Germline V gene sequence: CDR1 MNHNS, CDR2 SASEGT. Trimming removed 4 bases from V and 0 bases from J; junction bases left unmatched: 5. In nucleotides, the CDR3 is TGTGCCAGCAGTGTTACTAGCGGGCTAAGCACAGATACGCAGTATTTT. This encodes CASSVTSGLSTDTQYF.

The V gene is TRBV7-2, the J gene TRBJ2-7; 12 bases agree with TRBD2. The junction had 6 bases not matched to a gene; V was cut back by 4 bases and J by 5 bases. The CDR3 spans 15 residues. Germline CDR1 reads SGHTA; CDR2 reads FQGNSA. The chain's CDR3 is CASSSRLAGVDEQYF. The CDR3 coding sequence is TGTGCCAGCAGCTCAAGACTAGCGGGAGTCGACGAGCAGTACTTC.

V is TRBV13 and J is TRBJ1-6, with 7 bases identical to TRBD1. The V gene end was trimmed by 5 bases and the J gene end by 7 bases; junction bases not matched to a gene: 11. Germline V CDR1 and CDR2: PRHDT, FYEKMQ (reference sequence). The CDR3 consists of 16 residues. CDR3 residues: CASSPGTGTANSPLHF. CDR3 sequence (DNA): TGTGCCAGCAGCCCCGGAACCGGGACAGCAAATTCACCCCTCCACTTT.